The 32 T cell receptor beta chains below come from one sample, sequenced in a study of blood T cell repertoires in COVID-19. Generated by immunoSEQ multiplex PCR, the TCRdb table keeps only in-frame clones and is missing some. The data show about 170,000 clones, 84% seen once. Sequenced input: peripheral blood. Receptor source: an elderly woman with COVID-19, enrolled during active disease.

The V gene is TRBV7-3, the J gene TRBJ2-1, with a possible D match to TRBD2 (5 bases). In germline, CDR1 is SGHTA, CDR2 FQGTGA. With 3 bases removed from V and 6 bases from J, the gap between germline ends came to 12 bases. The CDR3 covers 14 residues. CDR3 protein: CASSLWASSNEQFF. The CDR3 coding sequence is TGTGCCAGCAGCTTGTGGGCTAGCAGCAATGAGCAGTTCTTC. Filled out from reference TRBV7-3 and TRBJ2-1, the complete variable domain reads GAGVSQTPSNKVTEKGKYVELRCDPISGHTALYWYRQSLGQGPEFLIYFQGTGAADDSGLPNDRFFAVRPEGSVSTLKIQRTERGDSAVYLCASSLWASSNEQFFGPGTRLTVL.

This CDR3 reads CASSKTTGHTQYF. CDR3 sequence (DNA): TGTGCCAGCAGCAAAACGACAGGGCACACGCAGTATTTT. The rearrangement joins TRBV21-1 to TRBJ2-3; the table names TRBD1, a call not compared with the DNA. TRBV21-1 is given as a pseudogene. The CDR3 runs to 13 residues.

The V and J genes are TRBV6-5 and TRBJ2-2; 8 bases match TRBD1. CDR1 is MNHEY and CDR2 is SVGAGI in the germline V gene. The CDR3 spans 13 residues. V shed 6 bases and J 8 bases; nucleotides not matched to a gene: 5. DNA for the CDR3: TGTGCCAGCAGACAGGGGGGTCTTGGGGAGCTGTTTTTT. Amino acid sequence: CASRQGGLGELFF.

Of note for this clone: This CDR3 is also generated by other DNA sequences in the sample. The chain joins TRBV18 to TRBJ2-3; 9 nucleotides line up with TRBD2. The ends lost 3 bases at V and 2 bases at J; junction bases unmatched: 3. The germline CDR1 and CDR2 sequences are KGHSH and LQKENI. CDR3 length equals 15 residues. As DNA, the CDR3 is TGTGCCAGCTCACCGGCGGGAGGGGTCACAGATACGCAGTATTTT. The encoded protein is CASSPAGGVTDTQYF.

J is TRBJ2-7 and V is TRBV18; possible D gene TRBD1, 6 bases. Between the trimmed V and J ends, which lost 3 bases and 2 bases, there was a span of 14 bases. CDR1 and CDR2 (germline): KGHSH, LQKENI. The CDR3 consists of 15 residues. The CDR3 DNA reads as TGTGCCAGCTCACCTAACAGGGTTGGGGCCTACGAGCAGTACTTC. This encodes CASSPNRVGAYEQYF.

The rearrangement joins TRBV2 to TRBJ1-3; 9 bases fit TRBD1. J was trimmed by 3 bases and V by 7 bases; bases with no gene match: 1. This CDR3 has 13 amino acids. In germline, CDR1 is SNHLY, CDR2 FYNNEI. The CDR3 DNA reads TGTGCCAGCATGACAGGGGGTGGAAACACCATATATTTT. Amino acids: CASMTGGGNTIYF.

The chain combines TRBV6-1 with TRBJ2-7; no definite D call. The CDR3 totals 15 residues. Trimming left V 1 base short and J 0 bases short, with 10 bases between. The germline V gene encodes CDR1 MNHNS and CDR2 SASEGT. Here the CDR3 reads CASSEGSWSSYEQYF. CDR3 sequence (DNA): TGTGCCAGCAGTGAAGGGTCCTGGAGCTCCTACGAGCAGTACTTC.

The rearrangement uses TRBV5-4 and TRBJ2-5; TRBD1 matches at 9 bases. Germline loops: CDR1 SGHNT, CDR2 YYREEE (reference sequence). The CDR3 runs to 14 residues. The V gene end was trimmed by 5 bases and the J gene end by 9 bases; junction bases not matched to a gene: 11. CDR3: CASSYTGGDVPQYF. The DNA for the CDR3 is TGTGCCAGCAGTTACACAGGGGGCGATGTTCCCCAGTACTTC.

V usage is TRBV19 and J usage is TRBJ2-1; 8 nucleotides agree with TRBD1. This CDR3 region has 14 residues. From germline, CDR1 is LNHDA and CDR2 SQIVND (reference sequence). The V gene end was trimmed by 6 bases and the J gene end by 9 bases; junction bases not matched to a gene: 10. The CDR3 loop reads CASREQGVRVEQFF. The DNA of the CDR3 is TGTGCCAGTAGGGAACAGGGGGTAAGGGTTGAGCAGTTCTTC.

Here the CDR3 DNA reads TGTGCCAGCAGCCAGTCCTGGGGGACAGCTGACTACGAGCAGTACTTC. This translates into CASSQSWGTADYEQYF. This chain uses TRBV27 with TRBJ2-7, with 7 bases aligning to TRBD1. The J segment lost 3 bases and the V segment lost 6 bases, leaving 14 bases of the junction unmatched. Germline-derived CDR1 and CDR2 are MNHEY and SMNVEV (reference sequence). This CDR3 spans 16 amino acids.

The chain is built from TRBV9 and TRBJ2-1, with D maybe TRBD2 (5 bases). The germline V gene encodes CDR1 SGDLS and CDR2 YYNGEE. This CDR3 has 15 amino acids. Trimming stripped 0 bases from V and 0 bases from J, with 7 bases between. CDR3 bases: TGTGCCAGCAGCGTAGAGGAGGCCTCCTACAATGAGCAGTTCTTC. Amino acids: CASSVEEASYNEQFF.

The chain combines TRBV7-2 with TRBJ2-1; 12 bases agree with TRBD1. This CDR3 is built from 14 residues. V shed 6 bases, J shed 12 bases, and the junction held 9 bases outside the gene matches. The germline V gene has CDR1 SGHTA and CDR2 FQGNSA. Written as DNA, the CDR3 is TGTGCCAGCAGTCCGGGACAGGGGGCGCGACGGCAGTTCTTC. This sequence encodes CASSPGQGARRQFF. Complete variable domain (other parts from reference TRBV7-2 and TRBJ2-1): GAGVSQSPSNKVTEKGKDVELRCDPISGHTALYWYRQSLGQGLEFLIYFQGNSAPDKSGLPSDRFSAERTGGSVSTLTIQRTQQEDSAVYLCASSPGQGARRQFFGPGTRLTVL.

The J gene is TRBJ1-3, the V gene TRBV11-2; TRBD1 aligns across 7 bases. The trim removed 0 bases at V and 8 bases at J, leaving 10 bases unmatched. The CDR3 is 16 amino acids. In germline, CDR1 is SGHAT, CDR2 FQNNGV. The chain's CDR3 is CASSLDPRDSQDTIYF. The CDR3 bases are TGTGCCAGCAGCTTAGACCCCCGGGACAGTCAGGACACCATATATTTT.

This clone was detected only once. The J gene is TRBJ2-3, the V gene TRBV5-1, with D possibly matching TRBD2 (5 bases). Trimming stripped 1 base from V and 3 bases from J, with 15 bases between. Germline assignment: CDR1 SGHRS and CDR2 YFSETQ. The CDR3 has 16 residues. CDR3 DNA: TGCGCCAGCAGCTTGTTGCTAGCCCAGAGTACAGATACGCAGTATTTT. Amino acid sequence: CASSLLLAQSTDTQYF.

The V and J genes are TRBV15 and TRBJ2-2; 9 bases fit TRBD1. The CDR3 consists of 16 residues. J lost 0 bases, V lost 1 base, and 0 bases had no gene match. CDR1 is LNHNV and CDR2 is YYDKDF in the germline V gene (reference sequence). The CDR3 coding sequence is TGTGCCACCAGCAGAGGGACAGGGGCGAACACCGGGGAGCTGTTTTTT. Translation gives CATSRGTGANTGELFF.

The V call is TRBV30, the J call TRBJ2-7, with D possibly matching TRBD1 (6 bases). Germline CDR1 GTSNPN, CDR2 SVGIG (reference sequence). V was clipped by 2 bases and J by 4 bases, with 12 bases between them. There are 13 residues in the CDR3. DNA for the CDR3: TGTGCCTGGAGTCGTGACAGGAGATACGAGCAGTACTTC. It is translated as CAWSRDRRYEQYF.

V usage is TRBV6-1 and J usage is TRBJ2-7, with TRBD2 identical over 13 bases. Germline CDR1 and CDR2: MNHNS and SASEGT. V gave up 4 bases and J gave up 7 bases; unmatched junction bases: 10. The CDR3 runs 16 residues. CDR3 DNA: TGTGCCAGCAGTGCGACTAGCGGGGGGCCCTCTAGGGAGCAGTACTTC. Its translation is CASSATSGGPSREQYF.

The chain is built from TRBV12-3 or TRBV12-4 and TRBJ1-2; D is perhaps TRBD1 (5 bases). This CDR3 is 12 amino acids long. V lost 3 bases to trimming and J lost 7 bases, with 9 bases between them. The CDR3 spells CASSFGGSGYTF. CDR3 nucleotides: TGTGCCAGCAGTTTCGGGGGTAGTGGCTACACCTTC.

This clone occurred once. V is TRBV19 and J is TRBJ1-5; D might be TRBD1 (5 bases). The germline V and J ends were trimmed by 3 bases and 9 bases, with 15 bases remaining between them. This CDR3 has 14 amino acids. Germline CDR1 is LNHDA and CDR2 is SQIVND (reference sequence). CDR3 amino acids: CASSMGGRVAPQHF. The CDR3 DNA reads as TGTGCCAGTAGTATGGGCGGCAGGGTCGCGCCCCAGCATTTT.

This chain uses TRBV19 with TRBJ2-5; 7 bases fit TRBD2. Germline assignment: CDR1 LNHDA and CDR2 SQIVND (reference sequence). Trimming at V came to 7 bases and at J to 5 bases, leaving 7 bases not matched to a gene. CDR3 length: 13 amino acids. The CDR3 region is CASTMRGGETQYF. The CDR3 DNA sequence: TGTGCCAGTACTATGCGGGGAGGGGAGACCCAGTACTTC.

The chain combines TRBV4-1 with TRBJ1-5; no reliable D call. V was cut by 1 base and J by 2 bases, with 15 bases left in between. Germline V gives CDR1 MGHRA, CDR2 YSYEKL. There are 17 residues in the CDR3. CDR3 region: CASSQVAGSEGNQPQHF. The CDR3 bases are TGCGCCAGCAGCCAAGTGGCCGGGTCGGAGGGCAATCAGCCCCAGCATTTT.

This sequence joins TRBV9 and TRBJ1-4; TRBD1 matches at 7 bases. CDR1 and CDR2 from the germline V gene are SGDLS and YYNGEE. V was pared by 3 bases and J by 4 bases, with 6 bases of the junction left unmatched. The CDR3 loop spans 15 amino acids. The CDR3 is CASSDGTVINEKLFF. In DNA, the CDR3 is TGTGCCAGCAGCGACGGGACAGTGATTAATGAAAAACTGTTTTTT.

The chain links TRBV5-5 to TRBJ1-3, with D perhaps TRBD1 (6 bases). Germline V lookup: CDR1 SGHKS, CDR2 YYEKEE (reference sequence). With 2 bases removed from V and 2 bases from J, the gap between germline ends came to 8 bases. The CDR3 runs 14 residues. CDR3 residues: CASSFGQTGNTIYF. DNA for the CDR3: TGTGCCAGCAGCTTCGGACAGACTGGAAACACCATATATTTT.

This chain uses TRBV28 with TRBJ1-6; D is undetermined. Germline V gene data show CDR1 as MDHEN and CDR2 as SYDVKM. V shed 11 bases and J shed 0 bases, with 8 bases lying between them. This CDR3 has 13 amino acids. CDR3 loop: CAYGSSYNSPLHF. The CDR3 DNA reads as TGTGCCTACGGGAGCTCCTATAATTCACCCCTCCACTTT.

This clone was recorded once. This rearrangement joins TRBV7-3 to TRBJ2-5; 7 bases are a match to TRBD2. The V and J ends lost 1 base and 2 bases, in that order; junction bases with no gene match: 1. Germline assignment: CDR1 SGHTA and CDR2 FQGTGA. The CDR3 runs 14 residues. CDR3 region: CASSLMGGQETQYF. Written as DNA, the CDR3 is TGTGCCAGCAGCTTAATGGGGGGGCAAGAGACCCAGTACTTC.

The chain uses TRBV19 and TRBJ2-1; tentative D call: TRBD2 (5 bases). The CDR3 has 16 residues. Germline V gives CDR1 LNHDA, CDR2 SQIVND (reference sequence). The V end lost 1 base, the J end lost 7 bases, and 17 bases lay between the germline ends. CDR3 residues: CASSIVRVLFLNEQFF. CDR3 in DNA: TGTGCCAGTAGTATAGTGAGGGTGTTATTTCTGAATGAGCAGTTCTTC.

This CDR3 reads CASSPAGQGKYEQYF. CDR3 coding DNA: TGTGCCAGCTCACCAGCCGGACAGGGGAAGTACGAGCAGTACTTC. The chain employs TRBV18 and TRBJ2-7; 9 bases agree with TRBD1. The germline V gene has CDR1 KGHSH and CDR2 LQKENI. Trimming removed 2 bases from V and 4 bases from J; junction bases left unmatched: 6. This CDR3 contains 15 residues. The whole variable domain, filled in from reference TRBV18 and TRBJ2-7, reads NAGVMQNPRHLVRRRGQEARLRCSPMKGHSHVYWYRQLPEEGLKFMVYLQKENIIDESGMPKERFSAEFPKEGPSILRIQQVVRGDSAAYFCASSPAGQGKYEQYFGPGTRLTVT.

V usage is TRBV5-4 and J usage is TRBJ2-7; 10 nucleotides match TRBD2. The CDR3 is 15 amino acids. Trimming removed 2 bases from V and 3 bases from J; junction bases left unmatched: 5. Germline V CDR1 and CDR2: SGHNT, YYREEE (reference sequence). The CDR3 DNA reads TGTGCCAGCAGCTTAGCGGGAGGGCCCCTCTACGAGCAGTACTTC. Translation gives CASSLAGGPLYEQYF.

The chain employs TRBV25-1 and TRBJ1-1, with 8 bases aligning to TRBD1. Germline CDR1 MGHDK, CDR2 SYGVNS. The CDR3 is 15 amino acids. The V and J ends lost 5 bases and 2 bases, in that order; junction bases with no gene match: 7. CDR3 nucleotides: TGTGCCAGCAGTCACCAGGGGGCGCTAAACACTGAAGCTTTCTTT. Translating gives CASSHQGALNTEAFF.

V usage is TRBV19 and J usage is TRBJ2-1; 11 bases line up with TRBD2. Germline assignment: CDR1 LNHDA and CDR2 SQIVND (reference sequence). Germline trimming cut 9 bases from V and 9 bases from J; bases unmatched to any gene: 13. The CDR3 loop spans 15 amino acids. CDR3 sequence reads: CASTREVAGGSEQFF. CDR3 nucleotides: TGTGCCAGCACCCGAGAGGTAGCGGGAGGGAGTGAGCAGTTCTTC.

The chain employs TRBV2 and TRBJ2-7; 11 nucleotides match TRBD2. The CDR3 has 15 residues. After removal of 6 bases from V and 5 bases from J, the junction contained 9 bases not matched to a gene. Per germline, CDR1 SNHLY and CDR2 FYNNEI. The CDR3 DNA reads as TGTGCCAGCAGAGCCCCGGGACTAGCGGTCGACGAGCAGTACTTC. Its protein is CASRAPGLAVDEQYF.

The CDR3 here is CASSPQGGVGYTF. CDR3 nucleotides: TGTGCCAGCAGTCCGCAGGGTGGGGTTGGCTACACCTTC. The J gene is TRBJ1-2, the V gene TRBV12-3 or TRBV12-4; perhaps TRBD1 as D (5 bases). This CDR3 is 13 amino acids long. V was cut by 5 bases and J by 7 bases, with 14 bases left in between.